This TCR beta chain came from a study of shared clonotypes between healthy human individuals. Profiling relied on immunoSEQ multiplex PCR, and the TCRdb table lists in-frame clones only, not all of them. The sample has about 96,000 clones, approximately 63% seen once. This sequence was found in a man aged 30-40 years in good health. Sequenced: memory CD8+ T cells sorted from blood. Described subset: CD45RO+ cells pooled with CCR7-negative TemRA cells.

CDR3: CASRGNRYPKRNEQYF. The CDR3 nucleotides read TGTGCCAGCAGGGGGAACAGGTACCCCAAGAGGAACGAGCAGTACTTC. The V and J genes are TRBV28 and TRBJ2-7; D possibly corresponds to TRBD1 (5 bases). This CDR3 is 16 amino acids long. V was cut by 6 bases and J by 5 bases, with 23 bases left in between. Looked up from germline, CDR1 is MDHEN and CDR2 is SYDVKM. The whole variable domain, filled in from reference TRBV28 and TRBJ2-7, reads DVKVTQSSRYLVKRTGEKVFLECVQDMDHENMFWYRQDPGLGLRLIYFSYDVKMKEKGDIPEGYSVSREKKERFSLILESASTNQTSMYLCASRGNRYPKRNEQYFGPGTRLTVT.